One sample yielded the 19 T cell receptor beta chains listed below, sequenced in a study of OX40 agonist ivuxolimab in advanced cancers. Produced via immunoSEQ multiplex PCR; TCRdb's table is partial and in-frame only. The table records 50,000 to 55,000 clones, 85% to 90% of them present only once. The sample consisted of CD4+ or CD8+ T cells sorted from blood, taken in a trial of the OX40 agonist ivuxolimab. These receptors originate from an adult with an advanced solid tumor such as melanoma, head and neck, liver or kidney cancer.

This clone has a single count. The chain couples TRBV18 to TRBJ1-1; TRBD1 matches at 7 bases. From germline, CDR1 is KGHSH and CDR2 LQKENI. The CDR3 covers 13 residues. The V segment lost 5 bases and the J segment 5 bases; nucleotides outside the gene matches: 5. The CDR3 region has the DNA TGTGCCAGCTCAACAGGGGTCGGGACTGAAGCTTTCTTT. Protein product: CASSTGVGTEAFF.

This chain uses TRBV7-8 with TRBJ1-6; D is perhaps TRBD1 (5 bases). The CDR3 is 16 amino acids. Germline CDR1 and CDR2: SGHVS and FQNEAQ. Trimming shortened V by 5 bases and J by 5 bases, and 16 bases separated the two germline ends. CDR3 DNA: TGTGCCAGCAGCCTTGAGTGGGGGTTAAATAATTCACCCCTCCACTTT. It encodes CASSLEWGLNNSPLHF. Based on the CDR3 plus reference TRBV7-8 and TRBJ1-6, the full variable domain is GAGVSQSPRYKVAKRGQDVALRCDPISGHVSLFWYQQALGQGPEFLTYFQNEAQLDKSGLPSDRFFAERPEGSVSTLKIQRTQQEDSAVYLCASSLEWGLNNSPLHFGNGTRLTVT.

The V gene is TRBV7-2, the J gene TRBJ1-1, with D perhaps matching TRBD1 (5 bases). Trimming removed 2 bases at V and 6 bases at J, with 13 bases between. The germline gives CDR1 SGHTA, CDR2 FQGNSA. CDR3 length equals 14 residues. For the CDR3, the DNA is TGTGCCAGCAGCTTAACTCGACAGTCCTCTGAAGCTTTCTTT. This encodes CASSLTRQSSEAFF.

The V gene is TRBV5-6, the J gene TRBJ2-6; D gene unclear. The CDR3 covers 16 residues. From germline, CDR1 is SGHDT and CDR2 YYEEEE. Between the trimmed V and J ends, which lost 3 bases and 0 bases, there was a span of 10 bases. The chain's CDR3 is CASSYSESSGANVLTF. The CDR3, as DNA: TGTGCCAGCAGCTACTCAGAGAGCTCTGGGGCCAACGTCCTGACTTTC.

This chain links TRBV6-1 with TRBJ2-5; D may be TRBD1 or TRBD2 (5 bases each). The end of the DNA is better explained by TRBJ2-7, so the J call may be wrong. Per germline, CDR1 MNHNS and CDR2 SASEGT. The length of the CDR3 is 14 residues. The CDR3 DNA reads as TGTGCCAGCAGTGATAGGGACGGCGTTTTCGAGCAGTACTTC. Translated: CASSDRDGVFEQYF.

This chain connects TRBV4-1 to TRBJ2-3, with a tentative D call TRBD1 (6 bases). Germline V gene data show CDR1 as MGHRA and CDR2 as YSYEKL. This CDR3 comprises 15 residues. Deletions cut 2 bases from V and 3 bases from J, with 12 bases between. The DNA for the CDR3 is TGCGCCAGCAGCCAATCAGGGGCAACGACAGATACGCAGTATTTT. It yields the protein CASSQSGATTDTQYF.

The chain has TRBV5-1 and TRBJ2-7; 9 bases map to TRBD1. CDR3 length: 14 amino acids. V gave up 5 bases and J gave up 2 bases; unmatched junction bases: 5. Germline V CDR1 and CDR2: SGHRS, YFSETQ. The DNA for the CDR3 is TGCGCCAGCAGTGGACAGGGGCCCCCCTACGAGCAGTACTTC. Its translation: CASSGQGPPYEQYF.

The rearrangement links TRBV5-1 to TRBJ2-1; D not resolved. V was clipped by 0 bases and J by 8 bases, with 12 bases between them. Per germline, CDR1 SGHRS and CDR2 YFSETQ. The CDR3 covers 14 residues. The CDR3 nucleotides read TGCGCCAGCAGCTTGGTAGGCGACCAACATGAGCAGTTCTTC. Protein sequence: CASSLVGDQHEQFF.

CDR3 DNA sequence: TGTGCCAGCAGCTTGGGGCAGGAGTATGGCTACACCTTC. This codes for CASSLGQEYGYTF. The V gene is TRBV5-4, the J gene TRBJ1-2; D ambiguous. Germline V lookup: CDR1 SGHNT, CDR2 YYREEE (reference sequence). V lost 0 bases and J lost 5, with 8 bases in between. The CDR3 spans 13 residues.

The chain carries TRBV5-4 and TRBJ1-1, with D uncertain. Germline V gives CDR1 SGHNT, CDR2 YYREEE (reference sequence). V shed 1 base and J shed 5 bases, with 12 bases lying between them. The CDR3 totals 14 residues. CDR3 residues: CASSLQLGGTEAFF. Here the CDR3 DNA reads TGTGCCAGCAGCTTGCAATTAGGAGGAACTGAAGCTTTCTTT.

This chain joins TRBV28 and TRBJ2-1; D may be TRBD2 (5 bases). The CDR3 is 18 residues long. Trimming took off 6 bases at V and 0 bases at J, with 21 bases between the two ends. Germline values: CDR1 MDHEN, CDR2 SYDVKM. CDR3 in DNA: TGTGCCAGCAGCCATTATCAGGACTCGGGGAACTCCTACAATGAGCAGTTCTTC. It specifies CASSHYQDSGNSYNEQFF. The full variable domain, rest sourced from reference TRBV28 and TRBJ2-1, is DVKVTQSSRYLVKRTGEKVFLECVQDMDHENMFWYRQDPGLGLRLIYFSYDVKMKEKGDIPEGYSVSREKKERFSLILESASTNQTSMYLCASSHYQDSGNSYNEQFFGPGTRLTVL.

The chain couples TRBV5-1 to TRBJ2-4; 8 bases are a match to TRBD1. CDR3 size: 14 residues. Trimming removed 2 bases from V and 7 bases from J; junction bases left unmatched: 5. Germline-derived CDR1 and CDR2 are SGHRS and YFSETQ. The CDR3 spells CASSFGQGANIQYF. CDR3 nucleotide sequence: TGCGCCAGCAGCTTCGGGCAGGGGGCGAACATTCAGTACTTC.

This clone was seen a single time. The chain combines TRBV10-3 with TRBJ2-7, with 7 bases identical to TRBD1. The CDR3 has 13 amino acids. The V gene end was trimmed by 6 bases and the J gene end by 3 bases; junction bases not matched to a gene: 5. The germline gives CDR1 ENHRY, CDR2 SYGVKD. The CDR3 loop is CAIRNDRVYEQYF. The DNA for the CDR3 is TGTGCCATCAGAAACGACAGGGTCTACGAGCAGTACTTC.

The rearrangement joins TRBV19 to TRBJ1-2, with no clear D. V dropped 3 bases and J dropped 0 bases, with 14 bases sitting between them. The CDR3 runs 16 residues. The germline V gene has CDR1 LNHDA and CDR2 SQIVND (reference sequence). CDR3 sequence (DNA): TGTGCCAGTAGTATCTGGTTAACGGCAGCTAACTATGGCTACACCTTC. Translated, it gives CASSIWLTAANYGYTF.

This clone was detected once. The CDR3 DNA sequence: TGTGCCAGCAGTTTGGCAGACCTCACCCTGAAGGACAGGGAATACGAGCAGTACTTC. Its protein product is CASSLADLTLKDREYEQYF. This rearrangement joins TRBV28 to TRBJ2-7; 8 nucleotides agree with TRBD1. After removal of 3 bases from V and 4 bases from J, the junction contained 20 bases not matched to a gene. The CDR3 spans 19 residues. Per germline, CDR1 MDHEN and CDR2 SYDVKM. The full variable domain, its missing parts supplied by reference TRBV28 and TRBJ2-7, is DVKVTQSSRYLVKRTGEKVFLECVQDMDHENMFWYRQDPGLGLRLIYFSYDVKMKEKGDIPEGYSVSREKKERFSLILESASTNQTSMYLCASSLADLTLKDREYEQYFGPGTRLTVT.

This rearrangement joins TRBV2 to TRBJ2-3; D is unresolved. V was trimmed by 7 bases and J by 0 bases, leaving 11 bases between them. Germline V lookup: CDR1 SNHLY, CDR2 FYNNEI. CDR3 length: 14 residues. The CDR3 DNA is TGTGCCAGCAACGCGGAACTTAGCACAGATACGCAGTATTTT. This gives the protein CASNAELSTDTQYF.

This sequence joins TRBV7-9 and TRBJ2-5; D unclear. The CDR3 runs to 11 residues. Trimming cost V 4 bases and J 4 bases, with 4 bases left between them. The germline CDR1 and CDR2 sequences are SEHNR and FQNEAQ (reference sequence). The CDR3 DNA reads as TGTGCCAGCAGCTCCTTAGAGACCCAGTACTTC. It translates to CASSSLETQYF.

CDR3: CASSWSQGNEKLFF. The CDR3 DNA reads as TGTGCCAGCAGTTGGAGTCAGGGTAATGAAAAACTGTTTTTT. The chain carries TRBV27 and TRBJ1-4; a weak D match, TRBD1 (5 bases). The germline V and J ends were trimmed by 4 bases and 4 bases, with 10 bases remaining between them. From germline, CDR1 is MNHEY and CDR2 SMNVEV (reference sequence). The CDR3 spans 14 residues.

This chain uses TRBV18 with TRBJ1-3; D unresolved. The ends were cut back, 4 bases at V and 0 bases at J, with 10 bases in the middle. This CDR3 has 15 residues. The germline CDR1 and CDR2 sequences are KGHSH and LQKENI. The CDR3 DNA sequence: TGTGCCAGCTCACTTAATAGCGTCTCTGGAAACACCATATATTTT. This encodes CASSLNSVSGNTIYF.